These 11 T cell receptor beta chains originate from one sample sequenced in a study of a mutant IDH1 vaccine in newly diagnosed glioma (dated by TCRdb to the early 2020s). The time point label, read with the paper, signifies: baseline, week 1 (first vaccination visit). Reading the label with the study, this specimen's treatment or condition is: pre-vaccination baseline after standard-of-care therapy. Libraries were constructed by the immunoSEQ multiplex PCR assay. Imported from immuneACCESS, the table was reduced by TCRdb to in-frame sequences with V and J called. These copies leave out some clones; in studies compared against another copy, an unresolved V gene accounts for under half, and the cause of the remainder is not known. This sample has fewer than 100,000 clones in its table, and roughly 90% of those were observed once. The top ten constitute less than 0.65% of the sample. The specimen was PBMCs, collected from a glioma patient treated with radiotherapy, temozolomide or both. The receptors shown here come from a woman in her forties or fifties with glioma.

The chain joins TRBV28 to TRBJ2-1; perhaps TRBD2 as D (5 bases). Deletions cut 4 bases from V and 9 bases from J, with 10 bases between. Germline V lookup: CDR1 MDHEN, CDR2 SYDVKM. This CDR3 comprises 12 residues. CDR3 DNA: TGTGCCAGCAGTTCCCCTAGCAGTGAGCAGTTCTTC. Its translation: CASSSPSSEQFF.

This chain links TRBV9 with TRBJ2-2, with no clear D. CDR1 is SGDLS, CDR2 YYNGEE, per germline. The CDR3 runs 15 residues. Trimming took off 1 base at V and 0 bases at J, with 7 bases between the two ends. The CDR3 region has the DNA TGTGCCAGCAGCGTAACCGCAACGAACACCGGGGAGCTGTTTTTT. Translation gives CASSVTATNTGELFF.

This clone was detected a few times. The rearrangement uses TRBV6-6 and TRBJ1-2, with TRBD1 identical over 8 bases. This CDR3 spans 13 amino acids. Per the germline V gene, CDR1 is MNHNY and CDR2 is SVGAGI (reference sequence). V shed 6 bases and J 8 bases; nucleotides not matched to a gene: 8. CDR3 loop: CASRLQGVGGYTF. In nucleotides, the CDR3 is TGTGCCAGCAGGCTACAGGGGGTAGGAGGCTACACCTTC.

The chain combines TRBV6-1 with TRBJ2-7; 9 nucleotides agree with TRBD1. The CDR3 covers 14 residues. V lost 6 bases and J lost 5; bases outside the gene matches: 8. The V gene's germline CDR1 is MNHNS and CDR2 SASEGT. CDR3 coding DNA: TGTGCCAGCAGGACAGGGGGAACTAGCGACGAGCAGTACTTC. It is translated as CASRTGGTSDEQYF.

The V call is TRBV7-2, the J call TRBJ1-6; D not certain. The V gene lost 1 base and the J gene lost 4 bases, with 11 bases spanning the gap. Germline lookup yields CDR1 SGHTA and CDR2 FQGNSA. This CDR3 is built from 16 residues. This CDR3 is CASSLGPPDYNSPLHF. The CDR3 coding sequence is TGTGCCAGCAGCTTAGGGCCCCCGGATTATAATTCACCCCTCCACTTT. Looking up the rest from reference TRBV7-2 and TRBJ1-6 gives the full variable domain: GAGVSQSPSNKVTEKGKDVELRCDPISGHTALYWYRQSLGQGLEFLIYFQGNSAPDKSGLPSDRFSAERTGGSVSTLTIQRTQQEDSAVYLCASSLGPPDYNSPLHFGNGTRLTVT.

With respect to this clone: At one end, the junction sequence differs from germline, possibly due to a read error. The chain employs TRBV9 and TRBJ2-7, with D unresolved. Looked up from germline, CDR1 is SGDLS and CDR2 is YYNGEE. The CDR3 runs 13 residues. CDR3 in amino acids: CASSVPPFYERYF. CDR3 nucleotide sequence: TGTGCCAGCAGCGTCCCGCCGTTCTACGAGCGGTACTTC.

The chain couples TRBV6-6 to TRBJ1-5; D is perhaps TRBD1 (5 bases). V shed 10 bases and J shed 3 bases, with 13 bases lying between them. This CDR3 is built from 13 residues. Germline CDR1 MNHNY, CDR2 SVGAGI (reference sequence). The CDR3 DNA is TGTGCCACCTCGACAGTGCACAATCAGCCCCAGCATTTT. Residues: CATSTVHNQPQHF.

The V and J genes are TRBV4-1 and TRBJ2-2; D gene ambiguous. Germline V gene sequence: CDR1 MGHRA, CDR2 YSYEKL. V was cut by 4 bases and J by 4 bases, with 16 bases left in between. The CDR3 length is 16 residues. CDR3 in amino acids: CASSLVRIPATGELFF. In DNA, the CDR3 is TGCGCCAGCAGCCTGGTCCGGATCCCAGCCACCGGGGAGCTGTTTTTT.

The rearrangement links TRBV5-1 to TRBJ1-2, with TRBD1 as a possible D gene (5 bases). The germline V gene has CDR1 SGHRS and CDR2 YFSETQ. This CDR3 has 12 amino acids. V shed 0 bases and J shed 8 bases, with 8 bases lying between them. The CDR3 region is CASSLDRRGYTF. The CDR3 DNA follows: TGCGCCAGCAGCTTGGACAGGAGGGGCTACACCTTC.

The V and J genes are TRBV30 and TRBJ2-7, with D perhaps TRBD2 (7 bases). V was shortened by 4 bases and J by 5 bases, with 15 bases between the two germline ends. From germline, CDR1 is GTSNPN and CDR2 SVGIG (reference sequence). The CDR3 is 13 residues long. CDR3: CAWIGGGRNEQYF. CDR3 DNA sequence: TGTGCCTGGATCGGGGGCGGGAGAAACGAGCAGTACTTC.

The chain employs TRBV5-5 and TRBJ1-1; D may be TRBD1 (6 bases). The CDR3 has 14 residues. Looked up from germline, CDR1 is SGHKS and CDR2 is YYEKEE (reference sequence). Trimming pared 1 base from V and 3 bases from J, leaving 10 bases between. The CDR3 bases are TGTGCCAGCAGCTTGCCAGGGGCTGACACTGAAGCTTTCTTT. Protein: CASSLPGADTEAFF.